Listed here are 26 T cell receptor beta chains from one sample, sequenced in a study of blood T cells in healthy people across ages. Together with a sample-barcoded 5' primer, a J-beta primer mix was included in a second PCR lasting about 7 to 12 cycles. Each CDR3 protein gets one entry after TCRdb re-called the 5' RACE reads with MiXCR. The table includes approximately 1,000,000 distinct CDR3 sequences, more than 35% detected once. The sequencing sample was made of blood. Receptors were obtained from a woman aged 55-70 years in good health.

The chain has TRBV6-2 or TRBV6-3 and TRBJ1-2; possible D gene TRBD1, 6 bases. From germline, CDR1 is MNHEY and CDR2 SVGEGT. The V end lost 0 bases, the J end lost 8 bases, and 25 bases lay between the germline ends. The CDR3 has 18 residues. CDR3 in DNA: TGTGCCAGCAGTTACTCGATGGGCTACAGGGTAGGCTTGCGGGGCTACACCTTC. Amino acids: CASSYSMGYRVGLRGYTF.

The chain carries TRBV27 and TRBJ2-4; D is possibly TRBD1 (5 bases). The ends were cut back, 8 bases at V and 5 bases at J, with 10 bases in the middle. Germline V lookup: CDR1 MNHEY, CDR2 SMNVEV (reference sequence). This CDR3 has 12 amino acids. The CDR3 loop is CASGETENIQYF. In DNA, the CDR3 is TGTGCCAGCGGAGAGACAGAAAACATTCAGTACTTC.

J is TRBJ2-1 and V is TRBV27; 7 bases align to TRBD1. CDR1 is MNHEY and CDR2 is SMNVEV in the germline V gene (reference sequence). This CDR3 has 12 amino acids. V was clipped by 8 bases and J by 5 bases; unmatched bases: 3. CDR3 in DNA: TGTGCCAGCCACGACAGGGACAATGAGCAGTTCTTC. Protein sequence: CASHDRDNEQFF.

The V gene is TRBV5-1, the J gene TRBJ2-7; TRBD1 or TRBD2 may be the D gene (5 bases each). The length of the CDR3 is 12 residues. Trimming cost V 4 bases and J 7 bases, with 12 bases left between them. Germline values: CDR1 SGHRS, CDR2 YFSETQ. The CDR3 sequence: CASSRDDGEQYF. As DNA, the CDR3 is TGCGCCAGCAGCAGGGACGACGGAGAGCAGTACTTC.

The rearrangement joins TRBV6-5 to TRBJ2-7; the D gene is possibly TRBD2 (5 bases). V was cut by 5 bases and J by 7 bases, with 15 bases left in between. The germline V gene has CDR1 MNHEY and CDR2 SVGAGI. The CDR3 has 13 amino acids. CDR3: CASSAGAPGEQYF. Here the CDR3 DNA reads TGTGCCAGCAGTGCGGGTGCCCCTGGTGAGCAGTACTTC.

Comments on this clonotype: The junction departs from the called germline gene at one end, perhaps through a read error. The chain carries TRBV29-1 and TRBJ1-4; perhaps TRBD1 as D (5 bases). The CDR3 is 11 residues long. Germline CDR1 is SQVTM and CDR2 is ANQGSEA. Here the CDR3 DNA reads TGCAGCGGTGGGACTAATAAAAAACTGTTTTTT. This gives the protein CSGGTNKKLFF. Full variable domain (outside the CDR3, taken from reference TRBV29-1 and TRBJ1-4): SAVISQKPSRDICQRGTSLTIQCQVDSQVTMMFWYRQQPGQSLTLIATANQGSEATYESGFVIDKFPISRPNLTFSTLTVSNMSPEDSSIYLCSGGTNKKLFFGSGTQLSVL.

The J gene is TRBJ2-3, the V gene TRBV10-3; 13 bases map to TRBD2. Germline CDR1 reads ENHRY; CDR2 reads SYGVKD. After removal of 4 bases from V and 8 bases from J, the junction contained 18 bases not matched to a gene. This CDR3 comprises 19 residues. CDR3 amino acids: CAISGGGLAGRQRKGTQYF. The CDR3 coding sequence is TGTGCCATCAGTGGGGGGGGACTAGCGGGACGACAGCGGAAAGGTACGCAGTATTTT.

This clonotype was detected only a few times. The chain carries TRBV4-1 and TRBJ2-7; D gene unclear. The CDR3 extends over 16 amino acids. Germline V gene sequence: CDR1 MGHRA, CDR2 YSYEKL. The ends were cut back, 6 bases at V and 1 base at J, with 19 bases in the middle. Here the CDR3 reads CASRPLYVKDSYEQYF. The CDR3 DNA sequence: TGCGCCAGCAGACCTCTGTACGTGAAAGATTCCTACGAGCAGTACTTC.

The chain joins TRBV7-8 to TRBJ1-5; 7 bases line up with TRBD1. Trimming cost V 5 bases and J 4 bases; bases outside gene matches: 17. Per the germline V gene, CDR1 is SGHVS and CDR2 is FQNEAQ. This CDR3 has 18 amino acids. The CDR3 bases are TGTGCCAGCAGCCCGCGCCCCCGGGGACAGCTGATAAATCAGCCCCAGCATTTT. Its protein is CASSPRPRGQLINQPQHF.

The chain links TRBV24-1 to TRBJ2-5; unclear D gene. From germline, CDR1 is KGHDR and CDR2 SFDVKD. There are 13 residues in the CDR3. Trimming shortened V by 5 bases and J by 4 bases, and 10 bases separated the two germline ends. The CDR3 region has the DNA TGTGCCACCAGTGGGGAATCGGGAGAGACCCAGTACTTC. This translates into CATSGESGETQYF.

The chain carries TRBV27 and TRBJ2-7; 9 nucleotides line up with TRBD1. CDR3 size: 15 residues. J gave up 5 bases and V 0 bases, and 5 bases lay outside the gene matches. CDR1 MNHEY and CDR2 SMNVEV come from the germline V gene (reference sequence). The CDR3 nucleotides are TGTGCCAGCAGTTTATCCACAGGGGGCTTTGACGAGCAGTACTTC. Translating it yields CASSLSTGGFDEQYF.

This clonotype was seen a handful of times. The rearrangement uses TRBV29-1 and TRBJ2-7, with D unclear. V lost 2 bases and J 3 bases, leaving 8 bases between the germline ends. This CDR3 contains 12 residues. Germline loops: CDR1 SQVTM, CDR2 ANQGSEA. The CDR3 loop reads CSVEHSNYEQYF. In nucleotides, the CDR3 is TGCAGCGTTGAACACAGCAACTACGAGCAGTACTTC.

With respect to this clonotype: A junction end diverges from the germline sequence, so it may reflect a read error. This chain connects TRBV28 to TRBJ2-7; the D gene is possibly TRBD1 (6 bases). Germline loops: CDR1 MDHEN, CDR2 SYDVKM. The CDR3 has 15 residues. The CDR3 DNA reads TGTGTCAGCAGTGTTCTCAAGGGGGAATCCTACGAGCAGTACTTC. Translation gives CVSSVLKGESYEQYF.

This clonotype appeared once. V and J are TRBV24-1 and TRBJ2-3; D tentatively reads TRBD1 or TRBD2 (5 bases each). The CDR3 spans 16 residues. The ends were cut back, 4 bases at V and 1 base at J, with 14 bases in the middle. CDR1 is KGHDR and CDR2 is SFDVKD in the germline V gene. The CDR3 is CATSDLEGRGTDTQYF. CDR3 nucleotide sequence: TGTGCCACCAGTGACCTCGAGGGACGAGGCACAGATACGCAGTATTTT.

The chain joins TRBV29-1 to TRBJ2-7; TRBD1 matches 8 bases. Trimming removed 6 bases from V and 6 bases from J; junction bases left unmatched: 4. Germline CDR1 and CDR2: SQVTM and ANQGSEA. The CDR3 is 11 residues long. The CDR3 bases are TGCAGCGTCTCAGGGGGCGCCGAGCAGTACTTC. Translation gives CSVSGGAEQYF.

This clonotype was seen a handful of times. The CDR3 loop reads CASSPSGQGYSPLHF. CDR3 nucleotide sequence: TGTGCCAGCTCACCATCCGGACAGGGCTATTCACCCCTCCACTTT. The chain links TRBV18 to TRBJ1-6; the match to TRBD1 covers 8 bases. With 2 bases clipped from V and 8 bases from J, the junction kept 5 bases outside the gene matches. Germline values: CDR1 KGHSH, CDR2 LQKENI. The CDR3 loop spans 15 amino acids.

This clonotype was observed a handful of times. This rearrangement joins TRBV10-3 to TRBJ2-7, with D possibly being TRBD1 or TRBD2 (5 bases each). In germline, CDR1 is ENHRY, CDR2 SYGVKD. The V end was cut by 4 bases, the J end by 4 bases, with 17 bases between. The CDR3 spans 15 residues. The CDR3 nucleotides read TGTGCCATCAGTGCCTTGGGAACTGAGGGGTACGAGCAGTACTTC. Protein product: CAISALGTEGYEQYF.

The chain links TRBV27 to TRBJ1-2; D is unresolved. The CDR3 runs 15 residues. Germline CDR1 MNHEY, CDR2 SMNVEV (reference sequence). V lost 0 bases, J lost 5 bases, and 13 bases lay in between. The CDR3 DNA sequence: TGTGCCAGCAGTTTATCGACGTCGCTTCAATATGGCTACACCTTC. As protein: CASSLSTSLQYGYTF.

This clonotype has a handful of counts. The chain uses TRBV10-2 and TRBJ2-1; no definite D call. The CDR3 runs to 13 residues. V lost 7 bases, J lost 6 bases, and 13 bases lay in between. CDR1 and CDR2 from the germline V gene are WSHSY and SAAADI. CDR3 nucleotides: TGCGCCAGCACTACGGACCCGCGCAATGAGCAGTTCTTC. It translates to CASTTDPRNEQFF.

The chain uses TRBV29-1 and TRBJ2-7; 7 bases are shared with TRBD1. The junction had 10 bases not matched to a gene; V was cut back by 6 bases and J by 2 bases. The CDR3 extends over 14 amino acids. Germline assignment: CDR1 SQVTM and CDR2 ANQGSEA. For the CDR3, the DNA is TGCAGCGTAAGTCACAGGGGCGGTCCCTACGAGCAGTACTTC. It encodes CSVSHRGGPYEQYF.

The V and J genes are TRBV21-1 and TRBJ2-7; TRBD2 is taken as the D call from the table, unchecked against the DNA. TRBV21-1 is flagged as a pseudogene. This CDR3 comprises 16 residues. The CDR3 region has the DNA TGTGCCAGCAGCAAAGAATGGGACGGACTAAGCTACGAGCAGTACTTC. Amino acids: CASSKEWDGLSYEQYF.

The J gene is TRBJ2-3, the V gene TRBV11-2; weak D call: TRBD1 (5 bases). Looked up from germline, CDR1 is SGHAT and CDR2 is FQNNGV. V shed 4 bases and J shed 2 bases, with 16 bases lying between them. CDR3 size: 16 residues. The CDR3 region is CASSWDSGWFTDTQYF. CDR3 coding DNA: TGTGCCAGCAGCTGGGATTCAGGGTGGTTCACAGATACGCAGTATTTT.

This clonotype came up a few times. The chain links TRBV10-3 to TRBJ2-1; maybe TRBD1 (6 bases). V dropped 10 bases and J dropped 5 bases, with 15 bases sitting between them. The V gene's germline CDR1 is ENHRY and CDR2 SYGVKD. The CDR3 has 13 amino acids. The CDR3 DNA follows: TGTGCCACCTCTGGGGGCGTTGACAATGAGCAGTTCTTC. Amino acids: CATSGGVDNEQFF.

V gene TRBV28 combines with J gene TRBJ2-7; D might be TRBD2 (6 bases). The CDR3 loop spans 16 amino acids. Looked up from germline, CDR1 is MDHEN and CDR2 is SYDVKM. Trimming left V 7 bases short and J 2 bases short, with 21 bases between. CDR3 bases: TGTGCCAGCAAACCCGGAGGGGCGGGAAAAACCTACGAGCAGTACTTC. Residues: CASKPGGAGKTYEQYF.

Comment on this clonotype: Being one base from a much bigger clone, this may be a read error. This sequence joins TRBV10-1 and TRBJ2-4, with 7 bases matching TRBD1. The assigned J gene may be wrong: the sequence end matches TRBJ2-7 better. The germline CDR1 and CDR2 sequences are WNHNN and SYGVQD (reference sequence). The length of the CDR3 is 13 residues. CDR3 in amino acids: CANKTQGIDEQYF. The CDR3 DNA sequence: TGCGCCAACAAAACACAGGGGATCGACGAGCAGTACTTC.

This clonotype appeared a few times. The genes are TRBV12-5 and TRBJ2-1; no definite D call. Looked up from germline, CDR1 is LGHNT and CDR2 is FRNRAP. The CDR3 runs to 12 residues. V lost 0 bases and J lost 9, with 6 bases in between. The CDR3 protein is CASGLVVGEQFF. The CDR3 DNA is TGTGCTAGTGGTTTGGTGGTAGGTGAGCAGTTCTTC.